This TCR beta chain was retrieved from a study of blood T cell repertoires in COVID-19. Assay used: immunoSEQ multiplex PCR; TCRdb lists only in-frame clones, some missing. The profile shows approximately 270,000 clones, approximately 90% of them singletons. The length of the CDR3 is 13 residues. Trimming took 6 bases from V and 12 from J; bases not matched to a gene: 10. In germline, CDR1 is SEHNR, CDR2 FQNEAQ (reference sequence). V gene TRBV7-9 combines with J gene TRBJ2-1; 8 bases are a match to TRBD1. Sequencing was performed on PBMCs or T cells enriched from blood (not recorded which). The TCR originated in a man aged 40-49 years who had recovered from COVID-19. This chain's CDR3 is CASRQGQVERQFF. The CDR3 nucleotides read TGTGCCAGCAGACAGGGACAGGTCGAAAGGCAGTTCTTC.